This T cell receptor (beta chain) was sequenced for a study of blood T cell repertoires in COVID-19. Study as a whole: Sites across the United States, Italy and Spain contributed samples from acute and convalescent COVID-19. Nucleic acid was either cDNA or gDNA, and it came from T cells, B-cell-depleted T cells, or PBMCs.

In germline, CDR1 is LNHDA, CDR2 SQIVND (reference sequence). The CDR3 is 14 residues long. Trimming shortened V by 8 bases and J by 0 bases, and 10 bases separated the two germline ends. Sequencing used immunoSEQ multiplex PCR; TCRdb keeps in-frame clones, though not all of them. Of 150,000 to 200,000 clones in the sample, roughly 80% are singletons; the top ten hold around 7%. The TCR was taken from a woman aged 40 to 50 with COVID-19, enrolled during active disease. The specimen sequenced was peripheral blood. The V and J genes are TRBV19 and TRBJ1-4; D is unclear. CDR3 DNA: TGTGCCAGTCGCTTGGGAGCAACTAATGAAAAACTGTTTTTT. This translates into CASRLGATNEKLFF.